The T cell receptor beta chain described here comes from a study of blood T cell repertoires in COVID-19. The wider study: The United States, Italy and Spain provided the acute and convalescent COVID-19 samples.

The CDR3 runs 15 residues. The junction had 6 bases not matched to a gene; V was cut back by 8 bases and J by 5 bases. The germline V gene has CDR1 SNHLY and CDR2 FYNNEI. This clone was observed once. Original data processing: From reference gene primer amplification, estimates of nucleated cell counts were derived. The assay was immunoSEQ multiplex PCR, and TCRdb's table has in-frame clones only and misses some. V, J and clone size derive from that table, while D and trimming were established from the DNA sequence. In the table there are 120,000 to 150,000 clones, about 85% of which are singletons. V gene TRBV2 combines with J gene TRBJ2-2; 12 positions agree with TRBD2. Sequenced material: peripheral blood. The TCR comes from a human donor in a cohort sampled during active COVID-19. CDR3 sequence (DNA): TGTGCCAGCCGGAGACTAGCGGGAGATACCGGGGAGCTGTTTTTT. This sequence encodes CASRRLAGDTGELFF.